This TCR beta chain was identified during a study of cytomegalovirus exposure and HLA in healthy donors. Points from the study as a whole: After further analysis at a later stage, 15,000 to 20,000 TCR beta sequences were associated with HLA alleles at 0.05 false discovery rate. Highest at DRB1 and lowest at HLA-C, TCR association rates differed among HLA loci in a later analysis.

Comment on this clone: What it binds is not known.

The CDR3 contains 16 residues. Trimming cost V 4 bases and J 7 bases; bases outside gene matches: 13. CDR1 and CDR2 (germline): SGHTA, FQGNSA. The PCR had 60 Vbeta and 13 Jbeta primers. This table comes from immunoSEQ multiplex PCR, and its TCRdb copy is limited to in-frame clones, with some not included. The sample includes around 160,000 clones, about 71% of them seen just once. The clonotype originates from a woman between 40 and 55 years old in good health and CMV-seropositive. The chain uses TRBV7-2 and TRBJ2-7, with 10 bases aligning to TRBD1. Sequencing input: PBMCs. The CDR3 DNA reads TGTGCCAGCAGCTACTCCGGGACAGGGGCCGGGAGGGAGCAGTACTTC. Translated, it gives CASSYSGTGAGREQYF.